A single sample gave rise to the 3 T cell receptor beta chains below, sequenced in a study of Ad26.COV2.S vaccination and SARS-CoV-2 variants. Assay: immunoSEQ multiplex PCR; the TCRdb copy retains only in-frame clones and omits some. Here the sample spans fewer than 400,000 clones, approximately 80% being singletons. As for treatment: some 19 received Ad26.COV2.S at low or high dose, single or two shots; about five received placebo; per-sample allocation not given. Specimens were obtained on day 63 following the first vaccine or placebo injection. Sequencing used peripheral blood, obtained in a trial of Ad26.COV2.S vaccine versus placebo. The receptors derive from a person between 18 and 65 years old who received the Ad26.COV2.S COVID-19 vaccine or a placebo.

The J gene is TRBJ2-1, the V gene TRBV5-4, with no clear D. V lost 0 bases and J lost 9, with 7 bases in between. The germline V gene encodes CDR1 SGHNT and CDR2 YYREEE (reference sequence). The CDR3 length is 12 residues. DNA for the CDR3: TGTGCCAGCAGCTTGGGGACCGCTGAGCAGTTCTTC. Encoded protein: CASSLGTAEQFF.

This clone was found once. The chain joins TRBV2 to TRBJ1-4; 9 nucleotides line up with TRBD1. This CDR3 has 13 residues. V was pared by 10 bases and J by 5 bases, with 5 bases of the junction left unmatched. Germline V CDR1 and CDR2: SNHLY, FYNNEI. Here the CDR3 DNA reads TGTGCCACACCGGGACAGGGCAATGAAAAACTGTTTTTT. Translated, it gives CATPGQGNEKLFF.

The chain is built from TRBV24-1 and TRBJ2-7; TRBD1 aligns across 9 bases. This CDR3 has 15 residues. Germline CDR1 KGHDR, CDR2 SFDVKD. The V gene end was trimmed by 4 bases and the J gene end by 7 bases; junction bases not matched to a gene: 10. This CDR3 reads CATSDPGQGLGEQYF. CDR3 sequence (DNA): TGTGCCACCAGTGACCCGGGACAGGGATTAGGAGAGCAGTACTTC.